This T cell receptor beta chain was captured in a study of T cell responses to AZD1222 COVID-19 vaccine. Study summary: Researchers grouped second doses given at about 4 or about 12 weeks into one pool.

About this clone itself: Antigen unknown.

This CDR3 spans 15 amino acids. V shed 4 bases and J shed 2 bases, with 14 bases lying between them. CDR1 is LNHDA, CDR2 SQIVND, per germline (reference sequence). The protocol was immunoSEQ multiplex PCR, while the TCRdb copy is restricted to in-frame clones and leaves out a portion. The data show about 120,000 clones, with roughly 87% seen just once and around 7% held by the top ten. Overall study results and limits: Clonal diversity was possibly underestimated, and the donors were mostly white British, with more females. Variant regions that are unmutated are reportedly the target of nearly half of spike-specific TCRs. Spike-specific TCR depth and breadth grew after two AZD1222 doses.

The source material was peripheral blood, sampled on day 0 of AZD1222 vaccination. The TCR comes from an adult in good health. The chain employs TRBV19 and TRBJ1-1; possibly TRBD1 for D (6 bases). The CDR3 coding sequence is TGTGCCAGTAGTACGACAGGTTCAAAAAACACTGAAGCTTTCTTT. Translating it yields CASSTTGSKNTEAFF.